These 9 T cell receptor beta chains share one sample of origin, sequenced in a study of shared clonotypes between healthy human individuals. Generated by immunoSEQ multiplex PCR, the TCRdb table keeps only in-frame clones and is missing some. This sample has approximately 240,000 clones, with 65% to 70% found just once. The sequenced sample consisted of memory CD4+ T cells sorted from blood. Subset here: CD45RA-negative fraction. These TCRs come from a man aged 30 to 45 in good health.

The gene calls are TRBV7-2 and TRBJ2-1; 8 bases are shared with TRBD2. From germline, CDR1 is SGHTA and CDR2 FQGNSA. V was pared by 1 base and J by 8 bases, with 13 bases of the junction left unmatched. The CDR3 contains 17 residues. CDR3 sequence: CASSLVWAGTSVYEQFF. CDR3 nucleotide sequence: TGTGCCAGCAGCTTAGTGTGGGCCGGGACTAGTGTCTATGAGCAGTTCTTC.

The rearrangement joins TRBV27 to TRBJ2-7; 7 bases fit TRBD2. The CDR3 covers 15 residues. The junction had 10 bases not matched to a gene; V was cut back by 5 bases and J by 3 bases. Germline V lookup: CDR1 MNHEY, CDR2 SMNVEV (reference sequence). The CDR3 spells CASSPLSGTNYEQYF. CDR3 nucleotides: TGTGCCAGCAGTCCCCTCTCTGGGACTAACTACGAGCAGTACTTC.

J is TRBJ2-3 and V is TRBV18; TRBD1 matches at 9 bases. The CDR3 loop spans 16 amino acids. Germline values: CDR1 KGHSH, CDR2 LQKENI. The V and J ends lost 3 bases and 3 bases, in that order; junction bases with no gene match: 7. The CDR3 nucleotides are TGTGCCAGCTCACCTCTGGGTGACAGGGGGACAGATACGCAGTATTTT. Encoded protein: CASSPLGDRGTDTQYF. The variable domain in full, completed from reference TRBV18 and TRBJ2-3, reads NAGVMQNPRHLVRRRGQEARLRCSPMKGHSHVYWYRQLPEEGLKFMVYLQKENIIDESGMPKERFSAEFPKEGPSILRIQQVVRGDSAAYFCASSPLGDRGTDTQYFGPGTRLTVL.

The V call is TRBV27, the J call TRBJ1-1; the match to TRBD1 covers 7 bases. Germline V gene sequence: CDR1 MNHEY, CDR2 SMNVEV (reference sequence). The CDR3 runs to 18 residues. The ends lost 0 bases at V and 0 bases at J; junction bases unmatched: 10. The CDR3 region has the DNA TGTGCCAGCAGTTTATCCGGGCTATTGACAGGGCTGAACACTGAAGCTTTCTTT. Translated, it gives CASSLSGLLTGLNTEAFF.

The V gene is TRBV2, the J gene TRBJ2-1, with TRBD2 matching 9 bases. CDR1 and CDR2 (germline): SNHLY, FYNNEI. V shed 2 bases, J shed 4 bases, and the junction held 3 bases outside the gene matches. The CDR3 is 15 residues long. Written as DNA, the CDR3 is TGTGCCAGCAGTGAACTGGCGGGAGGGTACAATGAGCAGTTCTTC. As protein: CASSELAGGYNEQFF.

The gene calls are TRBV5-5 and TRBJ1-5; 7 bases are shared with TRBD1. Trimming cost V 0 bases and J 0 bases; bases outside gene matches: 3. The CDR3 is 16 amino acids. The germline CDR1 and CDR2 sequences are SGHKS and YYEKEE (reference sequence). CDR3 nucleotides: TGTGCCAGCAGCTTGGGGACAGGAAATAGCAATCAGCCCCAGCATTTT. Encoded protein: CASSLGTGNSNQPQHF.

V gene TRBV7-2 combines with J gene TRBJ2-2; possible D gene TRBD2, 6 bases. Germline assignment: CDR1 SGHTA and CDR2 FQGNSA. The CDR3 has 15 amino acids. Trimming pared 1 base from V and 1 base from J, leaving 7 bases between. The CDR3 here is CASSLGGLNTGELFF. The CDR3 nucleotides read TGTGCCAGCAGCTTAGGGGGACTGAACACCGGGGAGCTGTTTTTT.

This chain uses TRBV6-1 with TRBJ2-1, with D maybe TRBD1 (5 bases). The CDR3 sequence is 16 residues long. From germline, CDR1 is MNHNS and CDR2 SASEGT. Trimming took 2 bases from V and 10 from J, leaving 21 bases between them. The CDR3: CASSERYRQSGIEQFF. The CDR3 DNA is TGTGCCAGCAGTGAAAGGTACAGACAGTCCGGAATCGAGCAGTTCTTC.

In this sample, this clone turned up a few times. CDR3 DNA: TGCAGCGTCAGAGGACCACAAGAGACCCAGTACTTC. Its translation is CSVRGPQETQYF. V gene TRBV29-1 combines with J gene TRBJ2-5; D is unclear. Germline CDR1 reads SQVTM; CDR2 reads ANQGSEA. CDR3 length: 12 residues. V lost 6 bases and J lost 2, with 10 bases in between.